This T cell receptor (beta chain) derives from a study of T cell changes during pregnancy in multiple sclerosis. Trimming took off 4 bases at V and 3 bases at J, with 15 bases between the two ends. From germline, CDR1 is MNHNY and CDR2 SVGAGI (reference sequence). CDR3 length equals 16 residues. Repertoires were generated with immunoSEQ multiplex PCR, while TCRdb's copy carries only in-frame clones and drops some. There are 80,000 to 100,000 clones in the sample; around 92% occur only once, and 2% to 3% lies in the top ten. This receptor was taken from a female donor with multiple sclerosis, enrolled in a pregnancy study. The chain combines TRBV6-6 with TRBJ2-2, with D perhaps matching TRBD1 (6 bases). Sequencing used peripheral blood, obtained in the first trimester of pregnancy. The CDR3 region is CASSLPDRVYTGELFF. CDR3 bases: TGTGCCAGCAGTTTGCCGGACAGAGTCTACACCGGGGAGCTGTTTTTT.